The present T cell receptor beta chain was sequenced within a study of spatial heterogeneity in lung cancer. Study context: Detection of beta-chain sequences consistently exceeded that of alpha-chain sequences. On average, each unique TCR and UMI combination appeared more than ten times in raw reads.

A unique molecular identifier was carried by every single TCR cDNA molecule. From the 5' RACE reads, TCRdb called clonotypes with MiXCR, one entry per CDR3 protein. The table shows tens of thousands of distinct CDR3 sequences, with 10% to 15% occurring only once. This clonotype was recorded only once. CDR3 length: 14 amino acids. V lost 4 bases and J lost 0, with 10 bases in between. Germline CDR1 reads KGHSH; CDR2 reads LQKENI. The sample's time point: sample taken at primary tumor resection. The 60 to 90 donors had untreated early-stage non-small cell lung cancer. This clonotype was sampled from a male donor with early-stage non-small cell lung cancer. The specimen was PBMCs, collected at surgery. The V gene is TRBV18, the J gene TRBJ2-7; D is perhaps TRBD1 or TRBD2 (5 bases each). The CDR3 sequence is CASSLGTDSYEQYF. CDR3 nucleotides: TGTGCCAGCTCACTCGGGACGGACTCCTACGAGCAGTACTTC. Filled out from reference TRBV18 and TRBJ2-7, the complete variable domain reads NAGVMQNPRHLVRRRGQEARLRCSPMKGHSHVYWYRQLPEEGLKFMVYLQKENIIDESGMPKERFSAEFPKEGPSILRIQQVVRGDSAAYFCASSLGTDSYEQYFGPGTRLTVT.